Listed below are T cell receptor beta chains from one sample, sequenced in a study of blood T cells in healthy people across ages. Each CDR3 protein is one row after TCRdb ran MiXCR on the 5' RACE reads. The sample comprises about 810,000 distinct CDR3 sequences, 36% of which are singletons, and roughly 13% rests with the top ten. Sequenced: blood. The receptors stem from a man aged 18 to 29 in good health. CDR3s include the opening cysteine and the closing phenylalanine or tryptophan. Clone size is shown for a subset of rows, as once, few, many or a class of expanded clone.

cdr3_aa: CASSLQGLGTEAFF
j_call: TRBJ1-1
clone_size: few
v_call: TRBV27

cdr3_aa: CASSFRARSTDTQYF
j_call: TRBJ2-3
clone_size: few
v_call: TRBV27

cdr3_aa: CASSLRASSYEQYF
j_call: TRBJ2-7
clone_size: many
v_call: TRBV5-5

cdr3_aa: CASSYTLSGANVLTF
j_call: TRBJ2-6
clone_size: few
v_call: TRBV28

cdr3_aa: CASSWSHMGADTQYF
j_call: TRBJ2-3
clone_size: -
v_call: TRBV12-3/TRBV12-4

cdr3_aa: CSARAGEGYTF
j_call: TRBJ1-2
clone_size: -
v_call: TRBV20-1

cdr3_aa: CASSLEKNLAHEQYF
j_call: -
clone_size: -
v_call: TRBV11-1

cdr3_aa: CASKLGQAAGELFF
j_call: TRBJ2-2
clone_size: -
v_call: TRBV5-1

cdr3_aa: CASSFHLGQSSSPLHF
j_call: TRBJ1-6
clone_size: -
v_call: TRBV11-2

cdr3_aa: CASSPGTLGYNEQYF
j_call: -
clone_size: few
v_call: TRBV12-5

cdr3_aa: CASSLANYEQYF
j_call: TRBJ2-7
clone_size: -
v_call: TRBV5-6

cdr3_aa: CASSLALGSPLHF
j_call: TRBJ1-6
clone_size: -
v_call: TRBV12-3/TRBV12-4

cdr3_aa: CSAAGPKNIQYF
j_call: TRBJ2-4
clone_size: few
v_call: TRBV20-1

cdr3_aa: CASSYSIPSGGHEQFF
j_call: TRBJ2-1
clone_size: -
v_call: TRBV6-2/TRBV6-3

cdr3_aa: CASSVTGSGAQYF
j_call: TRBJ2-7
clone_size: -
v_call: TRBV28

cdr3_aa: CASSFEGGRNGQYF
j_call: TRBJ2-7
clone_size: -
v_call: TRBV5-1

cdr3_aa: CSAWTGRDQPQHF
j_call: TRBJ1-5
clone_size: once
v_call: TRBV20-1

cdr3_aa: CASSLTWGQSGGNEQFF
j_call: TRBJ2-1
clone_size: many
v_call: TRBV12-3/TRBV12-4

cdr3_aa: CASSFGKVETQYF
j_call: TRBJ2-5
clone_size: few
v_call: TRBV5-1

cdr3_aa: CASRPGGGVTEAFF
j_call: TRBJ1-1
clone_size: -
v_call: TRBV12-3/TRBV12-4

cdr3_aa: CSAGEVETQYF
j_call: TRBJ2-5
clone_size: many
v_call: TRBV29-1

cdr3_aa: CSVEGVSGHGYTF
j_call: TRBJ1-2
clone_size: many
v_call: TRBV29-1

cdr3_aa: CSAREESGINEKLFF
j_call: TRBJ1-4
clone_size: -
v_call: TRBV20-1

cdr3_aa: CSAPFPNYGYTF
j_call: TRBJ1-2
clone_size: many
v_call: TRBV20-1

cdr3_aa: CASSPTTGAGASYNEQYF
j_call: -
clone_size: -
v_call: TRBV3-1

cdr3_aa: CSATGTSGGAASYNEQFF
j_call: TRBJ2-1
clone_size: many
v_call: TRBV20-1

cdr3_aa: CASSLFGQPDTQYF
j_call: TRBJ2-3
clone_size: -
v_call: TRBV7-3

cdr3_aa: CASALGGGQPQHF
j_call: TRBJ1-5
clone_size: -
v_call: TRBV12-3/TRBV12-4

cdr3_aa: CASSSLAGAPVSTDTQYF
j_call: TRBJ2-3
clone_size: many
v_call: TRBV4-1

cdr3_aa: CASSPGQGLSSPLHF
j_call: TRBJ1-6
clone_size: -
v_call: TRBV11-1

cdr3_aa: CASSLEVYTETQYF
j_call: TRBJ2-5
clone_size: many
v_call: TRBV7-2

cdr3_aa: CASSAGRLVPYEQYF
j_call: TRBJ2-7
clone_size: few
v_call: TRBV12-3/TRBV12-4

cdr3_aa: CASSYWTANQPQHF
j_call: TRBJ1-5
clone_size: -
v_call: TRBV12-3/TRBV12-4

cdr3_aa: CASSLGGEEYEQYF
j_call: TRBJ2-7
clone_size: once
v_call: TRBV7-9

cdr3_aa: CASSPKGLAKNIQYF
j_call: TRBJ2-4
clone_size: -
v_call: TRBV13

cdr3_aa: CASSQVSRSGGLNEQFF
j_call: TRBJ2-1
clone_size: -
v_call: TRBV3-1

cdr3_aa: CASSLLERPPEKLFF
j_call: TRBJ1-4
clone_size: -
v_call: TRBV7-9

cdr3_aa: CASSHPGLEDTQYF
j_call: TRBJ2-3
clone_size: -
v_call: TRBV4-1

cdr3_aa: CSARVRLAGGPSEQYF
j_call: TRBJ2-7
clone_size: -
v_call: TRBV20-1

cdr3_aa: CSARDRGLANEKLFF
j_call: TRBJ1-4
clone_size: -
v_call: TRBV20-1

cdr3_aa: CASSPKGQGVQPQHF
j_call: TRBJ1-5
clone_size: -
v_call: TRBV4-1

cdr3_aa: CASSLDREATNEKLFF
j_call: TRBJ1-4
clone_size: -
v_call: TRBV12-3/TRBV12-4

cdr3_aa: CASSYKGASYEQYF
j_call: TRBJ2-7
clone_size: -
v_call: TRBV27

cdr3_aa: CASSPAPGASEAFF
j_call: TRBJ1-1
clone_size: few
v_call: TRBV5-1

cdr3_aa: CSARVGRHEQFF
j_call: TRBJ2-1
clone_size: many
v_call: TRBV20-1

cdr3_aa: CASSLGGARNEKLFF
j_call: TRBJ1-4
clone_size: few
v_call: TRBV7-2

cdr3_aa: CASSPGQGRSTEAFF
j_call: TRBJ1-1
clone_size: few
v_call: TRBV18

cdr3_aa: CASSISGAQETQYF
j_call: TRBJ2-5
clone_size: few
v_call: TRBV7-9

cdr3_aa: CASSTDRLDTSYNEQFF
j_call: TRBJ2-1
clone_size: few
v_call: TRBV28

cdr3_aa: CASSYSRNEQYF
j_call: TRBJ2-5
clone_size: -
v_call: TRBV6-5

cdr3_aa: CSARDKWDRTGYTF
j_call: TRBJ1-2
clone_size: many
v_call: TRBV20-1

cdr3_aa: CTSSTPDRSNQPQHF
j_call: TRBJ1-5
clone_size: -
v_call: TRBV2

cdr3_aa: CASSLDYGNGYTF
j_call: TRBJ1-2
clone_size: many
v_call: TRBV12-3/TRBV12-4

cdr3_aa: CASSLEAPGVGGYGYTF
j_call: TRBJ1-2
clone_size: few
v_call: TRBV7-2

cdr3_aa: CASSFYTGRFYNSPLHF
j_call: TRBJ1-6
clone_size: -
v_call: TRBV7-9

cdr3_aa: CASSFFNPGLAGGSKNIQYF
j_call: TRBJ2-4
clone_size: few
v_call: TRBV6-2/TRBV6-3

cdr3_aa: CASSSLGNSPLHF
j_call: TRBJ1-6
clone_size: -
v_call: TRBV12-3/TRBV12-4

cdr3_aa: CASSLGGDDYEQYF
j_call: TRBJ2-7
clone_size: few
v_call: TRBV4-1

cdr3_aa: CASSSRDTAYEQYF
j_call: TRBJ2-7
clone_size: few
v_call: TRBV27

cdr3_aa: CASSYSTSYTF
j_call: TRBJ1-2
clone_size: -
v_call: TRBV6-6